This T cell receptor beta chain was sequenced for a study of T cell responses to AZD1222 COVID-19 vaccine. Overall study: Whether given at about 4 or about 12 weeks, second doses were pooled.

Details on this clone: The target antigen is unknown.

The CDR3 spans 17 residues. CDR1 is MNHEY, CDR2 SVGEGT, per germline. The trim removed 2 bases at V and 3 bases at J, leaving 6 bases unmatched. Overall study results and limits: Donors skewed white British and female; clonal diversity was possibly underestimated. With two AZD1222 doses given, Spike-specific TCR breadth and depth both rose.

Only in-frame clones appear in the TCRdb table, and some are missing; sequencing was by immunoSEQ multiplex PCR. The sample has over 120,000 clones, 93% seen once. The chain couples TRBV6-2 or TRBV6-3 to TRBJ2-7, with TRBD2 matching 14 bases. The TCR originated in an adult in good health. The material sequenced was peripheral blood, taken on day 0 of AZD1222 vaccination. The CDR3 DNA reads as TGTGCCAGCAGTTACACCCCGGGGACTAGCGGGAGCTACGAGCAGTACTTC. This codes for CASSYTPGTSGSYEQYF.